Listed here is a single T cell receptor (beta chain). As yet, its antigen is unknown. These data come from a study of cytomegalovirus exposure and HLA in healthy donors. Study observations and caveats: The study designated some 180 TCR beta chains cytomegalovirus-associated.

This CDR3 has 14 residues. CDR1 and CDR2 from the germline V gene are SGDLS and YYNGEE. Trimming removed 0 bases at V and 6 bases at J, with 12 bases between. With 60 Vbeta and 13 Jbeta primers, the PCR was carried out. Measured with immunoSEQ multiplex PCR; TCRdb has only the in-frame clones, and not every one. Here the sample spans over 55,000 clones, about 70% being singletons. The sample taken for sequencing was PBMCs. This chain links TRBV9 with TRBJ1-2; D unresolved. The clonotype was recovered from a man aged 35-49 years in good health and CMV-seropositive. This chain's CDR3 is CASSVGVTADGYTF. As DNA, the CDR3 is TGTGCCAGCAGCGTAGGGGTCACAGCGGATGGCTACACCTTC.